This is a list of T cell receptor beta chains from one sample in a study of blood T cell repertoires in COVID-19. Measured with immunoSEQ multiplex PCR; TCRdb has only the in-frame clones, and not every one. Among 200,000 to 250,000 clones listed, around 87% were seen once. Specimen: PBMCs or T cells enriched from blood (not recorded which). These receptors all come from a woman in her 30s with acute COVID-19. CDR3s include the opening cysteine and the closing phenylalanine or tryptophan. The order of the fields is clone size, D gene, J gene, V gene, CDR3 protein, CDR3 DNA. The D gene is left open where the match is weak. The size entry is marked missing in some rows and otherwise reads once, few, many or a size class.

clone size: -
D gene: TRBD1
J gene: TRBJ1-2
V gene: TRBV7-8
CDR3 protein: CASSSQTGTAFNYGYTF
CDR3 DNA: TGTGCCAGCAGCTCGCAAACTGGGACAGCCTTTAACTATGGCTACACCTTC

clone size: -
D gene: TRBD1
J gene: TRBJ2-2
V gene: TRBV6-5
CDR3 protein: CASSLIQTGGGELFF
CDR3 DNA: TGTGCCAGCAGCCTCATACAGACAGGGGGCGGGGAGCTGTTTTTT

clone size: -
D gene: TRBD1
J gene: TRBJ2-2
V gene: TRBV19
CDR3 protein: CASSNRDRNTGELFF
CDR3 DNA: TGTGCCAGTAGTAACCGGGACAGAAACACCGGGGAGCTGTTTTTT

clone size: -
D gene: TRBD1
J gene: TRBJ2-2
V gene: TRBV7-9
CDR3 protein: CASSKRTGGNTGELFF
CDR3 DNA: TGTGCCAGCAGCAAGAGGACAGGGGGGAACACCGGGGAGCTGTTTTTT

clone size: -
D gene: -
J gene: TRBJ1-6
V gene: TRBV21-1
CDR3 protein: CASRSRDSGSSYNSPLHF
CDR3 DNA: TGTGCCAGCCGGTCTAGGGACAGCGGGAGCTCCTATAATTCACCCCTCCACTTT

clone size: once
D gene: TRBD1
J gene: TRBJ1-5
V gene: TRBV15
CDR3 protein: CATSWTGPQPQHF
CDR3 DNA: TGTGCCACCAGCTGGACAGGGCCCCAGCCCCAGCATTTT

clone size: few
D gene: TRBD2
J gene: TRBJ2-2
V gene: TRBV28
CDR3 protein: CASSSVYGLAGEAGELFF
CDR3 DNA: TGTGCCAGCAGTTCCGTGTACGGACTAGCGGGAGAGGCCGGGGAGCTGTTTTTT

clone size: -
D gene: -
J gene: TRBJ2-7
V gene: TRBV7-9
CDR3 protein: CASSLDIYEQYF
CDR3 DNA: TGTGCCAGCAGCTTAGACATCTACGAGCAGTACTTC

clone size: -
D gene: TRBD1
J gene: TRBJ2-7
V gene: TRBV7-6
CDR3 protein: CASSQGQGAHYEQYF
CDR3 DNA: TGTGCCAGCAGCCAAGGACAGGGTGCCCACTACGAGCAGTACTTC

clone size: few
D gene: -
J gene: TRBJ2-1
V gene: TRBV24-1
CDR3 protein: CATSDLQAGTNNEQFF
CDR3 DNA: TGTGCCACCAGTGATCTTCAAGCGGGGACAAACAATGAGCAGTTCTTC

clone size: -
D gene: TRBD1
J gene: TRBJ1-6
V gene: TRBV6-2/TRBV6-3
CDR3 protein: CASSPDRVGNSPLHF
CDR3 DNA: TGTGCCAGCAGCCCGGACAGGGTCGGTAATTCACCCCTCCACTTT